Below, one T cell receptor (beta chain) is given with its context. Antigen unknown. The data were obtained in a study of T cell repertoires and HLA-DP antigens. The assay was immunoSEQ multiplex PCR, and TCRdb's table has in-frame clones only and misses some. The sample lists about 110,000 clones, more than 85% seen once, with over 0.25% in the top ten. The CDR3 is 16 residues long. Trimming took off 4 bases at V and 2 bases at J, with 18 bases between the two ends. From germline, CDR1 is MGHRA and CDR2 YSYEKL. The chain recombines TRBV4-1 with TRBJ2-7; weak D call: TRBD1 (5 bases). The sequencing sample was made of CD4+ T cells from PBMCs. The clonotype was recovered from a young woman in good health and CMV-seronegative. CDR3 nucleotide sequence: TGCGCCAGCAGCCGAGTTTGGGGCCAGAAAACCTACGAGCAGTACTTC. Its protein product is CASSRVWGQKTYEQYF.